A selection of T cell receptor beta chains follows, all from one sample in a study of T cell changes during pregnancy in multiple sclerosis. Assay used: immunoSEQ multiplex PCR; TCRdb lists only in-frame clones, some missing. This sample has some 70,000 clones, with 75% to 90% found just once. The sequencing here drew on peripheral blood, taken before pregnancy. The receptors come from a female donor with multiple sclerosis, enrolled in a pregnancy study. CDR3s include the opening cysteine and the closing phenylalanine or tryptophan. Fields, in order: V gene, clone size, J gene, D gene, CDR3 DNA, CDR3 protein. The D gene is left open where the match is weak. The size of a clone is reported for some rows only, either as once, few or many, or as a class for expanded clones.

V: TRBV6-6; size: NA; J: TRBJ1-3; D: NA; DNA: TGTGCCAGCAGTCACGGGACTTGGAAAGGAAACACCATATATTTT; CDR3: CASSHGTWKGNTIYF
V: TRBV19; size: NA; J: TRBJ2-7; D: TRBD1; DNA: TGTGCCAGTAGTCTCCGGGACAGTCCTTACGAGCAGTACTTC; CDR3: CASSLRDSPYEQYF
V: TRBV4-3; size: NA; J: TRBJ1-1; D: NA; DNA: TGCGCCAGCAGCCAAGATAGCTTTCGGGACACTGAAGCTTTCTTT; CDR3: CASSQDSFRDTEAFF
V: TRBV5-1; size: NA; J: TRBJ2-7; D: TRBD2; DNA: TGCGCCAGCAGCTTGGTTGGGAGCCTAGCGGGAGATGGGGAGCAGTACTTC; CDR3: CASSLVGSLAGDGEQYF
V: TRBV6-4; size: NA; J: TRBJ1-1; D: NA; DNA: TGTGCCAGCTCCTACAGGTCCGGAGTCTACACTGAAGCTTTCTTT; CDR3: CASSYRSGVYTEAFF
V: TRBV2; size: NA; J: TRBJ2-1; D: NA; DNA: TGTGCCAAATCCCATCCGGGACTGCCCAATGAGCAGTTCTTC; CDR3: CAKSHPGLPNEQFF
V: TRBV19; size: NA; J: TRBJ1-1; D: NA; DNA: TGTGCCAGTTGCTATACTGGGCGTTTTGGCACTGAAGCTTTCTTT; CDR3: CASCYTGRFGTEAFF
V: TRBV30; size: NA; J: TRBJ1-4; D: NA; DNA: TGTGCCTGGAGTGTCCCGGGACAAGCTAATGAAAAACTGTTTTTT; CDR3: CAWSVPGQANEKLFF
V: TRBV10-3; size: once; J: TRBJ1-6; D: NA; DNA: TGTGCCATCAGTGAATCAATCTCCTATAATTCACCCCTCCACTTT; CDR3: CAISESISYNSPLHF
V: TRBV7-6; size: NA; J: TRBJ1-5; D: NA; DNA: TGTGCCAGCAGCTTAGCCTACAATCAGCCCCAGCATTTT; CDR3: CASSLAYNQPQHF
V: TRBV7-3; size: NA; J: TRBJ1-1; D: TRBD1; DNA: TGTGCCAGCAGCCTGGGACAGGGATGGGACACTGAAGCTTTCTTT; CDR3: CASSLGQGWDTEAFF
V: TRBV6-5; size: NA; J: TRBJ2-7; D: NA; DNA: TGTGCCAGCAAAGGTGGAGACCGAAAATTTTACGAGCAGTACTTC; CDR3: CASKGGDRKFYEQYF
V: TRBV11-2; size: NA; J: TRBJ1-6; D: NA; DNA: TGTGCCAGCAGCTTTGAAGGACAATCACCCCTCCACTTT; CDR3: CASSFEGQSPLHF
V: TRBV29-1; size: NA; J: TRBJ1-2; D: NA; DNA: TGCAGCGTTTACGCGACGGTGGTCAGGAGCTACACCTTC; CDR3: CSVYATVVRSYTF
V: TRBV5-1; size: NA; J: TRBJ2-7; D: TRBD2; DNA: TGCGCCAGCAGCTTGACCCTAGCGGGAGGCGCCTACGAGCAGTACTTC; CDR3: CASSLTLAGGAYEQYF
V: TRBV7-3; size: NA; J: TRBJ2-7; D: NA; DNA: TGTGCCAGCAGCCTCTCTGGACAGCTTTCCCTTACCGAGCAGTACTTC; CDR3: CASSLSGQLSLTEQYF
V: TRBV9; size: once; J: TRBJ2-1; D: NA; DNA: TGTGCCAGCAGCGTAGGAGTCGGAGACTCGTCTCGAGATGAGCAGTTCTTC; CDR3: CASSVGVGDSSRDEQFF
V: TRBV2; size: NA; J: TRBJ1-1; D: NA; DNA: TGTGCCAGCAGTGATTTGGGGGGCACTGAAGCTTTCTTT; CDR3: CASSDLGGTEAFF
V: TRBV6-6; size: few; J: TRBJ1-5; D: TRBD1; DNA: TGTGCCACCGGCCGCGGGACAGGGACAAATCAGCCCCAGCATTTT; CDR3: CATGRGTGTNQPQHF
V: TRBV7-9; size: NA; J: TRBJ1-4; D: NA; DNA: TGTGCCAGCAGCTGGTACGGGACACGGGATGAAAAACTGTTTTTT; CDR3: CASSWYGTRDEKLFF
V: TRBV19; size: NA; J: TRBJ1-5; D: TRBD1; DNA: TGTGCCAGTAATACAGGGGGTTATAGCAATCAGCCCCAGCATTTT; CDR3: CASNTGGYSNQPQHF
V: TRBV11-2; size: NA; J: TRBJ1-2; D: NA; DNA: TGTGCCAGCAGCTTTGAGATAAACTATGGCTACACCTTC; CDR3: CASSFEINYGYTF
V: TRBV6-5; size: NA; J: TRBJ1-2; D: TRBD1; DNA: TGTGCCAGCAGTTACAGCGTAACCGGGACAGGGTTGGACTACACCTTC; CDR3: CASSYSVTGTGLDYTF
V: TRBV4-3; size: NA; J: TRBJ1-5; D: NA; DNA: TGCGCCAGCAGCCAACAGGGTGATCAGCCCCAGCATTTT; CDR3: CASSQQGDQPQHF